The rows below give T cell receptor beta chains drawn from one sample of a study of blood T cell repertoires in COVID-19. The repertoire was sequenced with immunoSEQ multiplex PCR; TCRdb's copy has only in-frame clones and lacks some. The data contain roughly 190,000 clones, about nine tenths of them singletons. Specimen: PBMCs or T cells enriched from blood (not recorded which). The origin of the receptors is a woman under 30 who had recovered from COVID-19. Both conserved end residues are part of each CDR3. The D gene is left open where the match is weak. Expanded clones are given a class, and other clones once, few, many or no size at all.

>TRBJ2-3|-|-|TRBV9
CASSGLMSTDTQYF
TGTGCCAGCAGCGGACTAATGAGCACAGATACGCAGTATTTT
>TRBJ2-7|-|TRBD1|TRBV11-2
CASSALTGVPNEQYF
TGTGCCAGCAGCGCCCTGACAGGGGTCCCTAACGAGCAGTACTTC
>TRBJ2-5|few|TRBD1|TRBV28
CASSSPGQGTQYF
TGTGCCAGCAGTTCACCCGGACAGGGGACCCAGTACTTC
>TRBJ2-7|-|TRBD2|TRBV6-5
CASSPAGGPYEQYF
TGTGCCAGCAGCCCAGCGGGAGGGCCCTACGAGCAGTACTTC
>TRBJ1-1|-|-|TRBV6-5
CASSYGGENTEAFF
TGTGCCAGCAGTTACGGCGGGGAGAACACTGAAGCTTTCTTT
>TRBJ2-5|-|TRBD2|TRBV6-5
CASSSGLASLETQYF
TGTGCCAGCAGTTCGGGACTAGCGTCACTGGAGACCCAGTACTTC
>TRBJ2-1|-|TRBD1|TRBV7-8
CASSLEGQVRSAQFF
TGTGCCAGCAGCTTAGAGGGACAGGTAAGATCGGCTCAGTTCTTC
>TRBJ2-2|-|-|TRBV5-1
CASAFSARGTGELFF
TGCGCCAGCGCTTTCTCTGCCCGAGGCACCGGGGAGCTGTTTTTT
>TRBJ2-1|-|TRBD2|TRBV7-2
CASSLTGGSSYNEQFF
TGTGCCAGCAGCCTCACGGGGGGGAGCTCCTACAATGAGCAGTTCTTC
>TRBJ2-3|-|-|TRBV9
CASSALDTQYF
TGTGCCAGCAGCGCCCTAGATACGCAGTATTTT
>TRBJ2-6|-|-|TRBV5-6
CASSLRGQDVLTF
TGTGCCAGCAGCTTAAGGGGACAAGACGTCCTGACTTTC
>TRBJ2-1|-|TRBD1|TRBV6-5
CASRTGPALEQFF
TGTGCCAGCAGGACAGGGCCGGCACTTGAGCAGTTCTTC
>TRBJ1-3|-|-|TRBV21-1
CASRTVLQHARNTIYF
TGTGCCAGCAGGACAGTCTTACAACACGCACGAAACACCATATATTTT
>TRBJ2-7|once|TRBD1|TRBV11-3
CASRYRDRLSGEQYF
TGTGCCAGCAGATACCGGGACAGGCTCTCTGGAGAGCAGTACTTC
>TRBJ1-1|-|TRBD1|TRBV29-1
CSSRKTGVNTEAFF
TGCAGCTCCCGTAAGACAGGGGTGAACACTGAAGCTTTCTTT
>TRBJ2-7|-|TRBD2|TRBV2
CASSSQLTSGRLWHEQYF
TGTGCCAGCAGTTCTCAGCTGACTAGCGGGAGATTATGGCACGAGCAGTACTTC
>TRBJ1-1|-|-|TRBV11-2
CASSSPRGVNTEAFF
TGTGCCAGCAGCTCGCCCAGGGGAGTGAACACTGAAGCTTTCTTT
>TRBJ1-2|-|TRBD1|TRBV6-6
CASSVGTGESHGYTF
TGTGCCAGCAGTGTCGGGACAGGGGAGAGCCATGGCTACACCTTC
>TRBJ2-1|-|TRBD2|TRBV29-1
CSVVAGVGEQFF
TGCAGCGTTGTAGCGGGAGTAGGTGAGCAGTTCTTC
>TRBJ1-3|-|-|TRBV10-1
CASSGDRGNTIYF
TGCGCCAGCAGTGGAGACAGGGGAAACACCATATATTTT
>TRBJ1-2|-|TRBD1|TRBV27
CASSSPRQGWPYGYTF
TGTGCCAGCAGTTCCCCCCGACAGGGATGGCCTTATGGCTACACCTTC
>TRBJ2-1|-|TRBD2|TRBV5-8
CASKPTSGAYNEQFF
TGTGCCAGCAAGCCTACTAGCGGGGCTTACAATGAGCAGTTCTTC
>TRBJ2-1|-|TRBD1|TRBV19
CASSRTGNNEQFF
TGTGCCAGTAGTAGGACAGGGAACAATGAGCAGTTCTTC
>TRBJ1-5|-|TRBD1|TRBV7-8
CASSFKGRTGIIQPQHF
TGTGCCAGCAGCTTTAAGGGGCGGACAGGAATTATTCAGCCCCAGCATTTT
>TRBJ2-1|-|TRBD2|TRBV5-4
CASSLVRTRNDNEQFF
TGTGCCAGCAGCTTGGTGCGGACTAGAAATGACAATGAGCAGTTCTTC
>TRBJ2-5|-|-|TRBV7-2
CASSLVGVLGQETQYF
TGTGCCAGCAGCTTAGTGGGAGTGTTAGGTCAAGAGACCCAGTACTTC
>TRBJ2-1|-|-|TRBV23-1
CASNPRCPANEQFF
TGCGCCAGCAACCCTAGGTGCCCGGCCAATGAGCAGTTCTTC
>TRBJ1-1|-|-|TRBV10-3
CAISETGEAFF
TGTGCCATCAGTGAGACGGGTGAAGCTTTCTTT
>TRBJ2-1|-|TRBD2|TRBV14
CASSNREGPHNEQFF
TGTGCCAGCAGCAATCGGGAGGGCCCCCACAATGAGCAGTTCTTC
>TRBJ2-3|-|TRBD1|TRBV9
CASTKQGAGTDTQYF
TGTGCCAGCACCAAACAGGGGGCTGGCACAGATACGCAGTATTTT
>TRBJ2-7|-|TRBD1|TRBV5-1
CASSLGPPQGATYEQYF
TGCGCCAGCAGCTTGGGTCCCCCTCAGGGGGCTACCTACGAGCAGTACTTC
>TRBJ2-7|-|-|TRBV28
CASSLSQGYEQYF
TGTGCCAGCAGTTTATCGCAGGGGTACGAGCAGTACTTC
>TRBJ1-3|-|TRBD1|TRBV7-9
CASSLFISVGLRDRAIYF
TGTGCCAGCAGCTTATTCATCTCCGTCGGGCTCCGGGACAGGGCCATATATTTT
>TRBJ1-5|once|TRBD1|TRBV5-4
CASSPDRADQPQHF
TGTGCCAGCAGCCCCGACAGGGCTGATCAGCCCCAGCATTTT
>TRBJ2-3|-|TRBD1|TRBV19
CASLMTGSTDTQYF
TGTGCCAGTCTAATGACAGGGAGCACAGATACGCAGTATTTT
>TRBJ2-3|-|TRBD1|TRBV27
CASSLSLTGGDTQYF
TGTGCCAGCAGTTTAAGTTTGACAGGGGGCGATACGCAGTATTTT
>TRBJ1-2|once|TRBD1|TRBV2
CASRRDRGPIYGYTF
TGTGCCAGCAGGAGGGACAGGGGGCCGATCTATGGCTACACCTTC
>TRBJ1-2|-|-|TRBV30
CASPPGRGVISYGYTF
TGTGCCTCGCCTCCGGGGAGGGGGGTAATTAGCTATGGCTACACCTTC
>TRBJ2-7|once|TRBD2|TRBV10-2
CASSLLAGDYEQYF
TGCGCCAGCAGTCTACTAGCGGGAGACTACGAGCAGTACTTC
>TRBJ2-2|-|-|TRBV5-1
CASEGPGGAGELFF
TGCGCCAGCGAGGGGCCAGGAGGGGCCGGGGAGCTGTTTTTT
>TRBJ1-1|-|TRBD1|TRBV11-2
CASSSYRGHGTEAFF
TGTGCCAGCAGCTCGTACAGGGGGCACGGCACTGAAGCTTTCTTT
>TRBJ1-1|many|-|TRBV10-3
CAISEVQATEAFF
TGTGCCATCAGTGAGGTACAGGCCACTGAAGCTTTCTTT
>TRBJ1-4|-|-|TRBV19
CASSPTTTGWTNEKLFF
TGTGCCAGTAGTCCCACAACAACAGGGTGGACTAATGAAAAACTGTTTTTT
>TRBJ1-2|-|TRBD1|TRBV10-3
CAIRGQVGRFGYTF
TGTGCCATCAGGGGACAGGTCGGGAGGTTTGGCTACACCTTC
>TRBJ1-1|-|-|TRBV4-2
CASSSSFANTEAFF
TGTGCCAGCAGTTCTAGTTTTGCGAACACTGAAGCTTTCTTT
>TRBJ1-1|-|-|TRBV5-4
CASSSQNTYTEAFF
TGTGCCAGCAGCTCCCAAAATACTTACACTGAAGCTTTCTTT
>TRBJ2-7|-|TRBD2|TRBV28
CASRTSGSSYEQYF
TGTGCCAGCAGAACTAGCGGGAGTTCCTACGAGCAGTACTTC
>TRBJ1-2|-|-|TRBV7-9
CASSLQEVSGYTF
TGTGCCAGCAGCTTGCAGGAGGTCTCTGGCTACACCTTC
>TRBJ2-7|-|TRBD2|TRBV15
CATSRDSSGSPEQYF
TGTGCCACCAGCAGAGATTCTAGCGGGAGCCCCGAGCAGTACTTC
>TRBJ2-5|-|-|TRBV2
CASSEGGVRDLQETQYF
TGTGCCAGCAGTGAAGGGGGAGTGCGGGACTTACAAGAGACCCAGTACTTC
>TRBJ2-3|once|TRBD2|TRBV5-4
CASSHLAGGSDTQYF
TGTGCCAGCAGCCATCTAGCGGGAGGGTCAGATACGCAGTATTTT
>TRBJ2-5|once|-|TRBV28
CASSSQGAPLETQYF
TGTGCCAGCAGTTCCCAAGGGGCGCCCTTGGAGACCCAGTACTTC